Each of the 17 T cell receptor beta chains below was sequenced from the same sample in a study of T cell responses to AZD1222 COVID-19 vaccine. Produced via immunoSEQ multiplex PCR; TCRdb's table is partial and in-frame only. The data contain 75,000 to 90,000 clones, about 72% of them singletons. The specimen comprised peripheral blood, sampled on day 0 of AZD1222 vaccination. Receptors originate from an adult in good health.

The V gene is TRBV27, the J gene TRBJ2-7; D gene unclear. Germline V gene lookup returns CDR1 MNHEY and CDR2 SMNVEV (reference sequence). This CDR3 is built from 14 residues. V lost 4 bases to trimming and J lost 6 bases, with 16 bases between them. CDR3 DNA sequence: TGTGCCAGCAGTTCGTACAGAGGCCACGGCGAGCAGTACTTC. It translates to CASSSYRGHGEQYF.

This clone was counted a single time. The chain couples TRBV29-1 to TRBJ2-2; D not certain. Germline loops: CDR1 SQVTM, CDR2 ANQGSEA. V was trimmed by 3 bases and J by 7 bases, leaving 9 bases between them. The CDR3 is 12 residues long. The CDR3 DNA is TGCAGCGTTGACTACCCCAGCGGGGAGCTGTTTTTT. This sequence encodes CSVDYPSGELFF.

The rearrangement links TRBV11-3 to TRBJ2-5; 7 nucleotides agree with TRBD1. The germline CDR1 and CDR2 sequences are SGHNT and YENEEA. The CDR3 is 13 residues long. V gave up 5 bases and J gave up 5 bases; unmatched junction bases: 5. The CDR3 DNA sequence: TGTGCCAGCAGCCTACAGGGGCGGGAGACCCAGTACTTC. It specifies CASSLQGRETQYF.

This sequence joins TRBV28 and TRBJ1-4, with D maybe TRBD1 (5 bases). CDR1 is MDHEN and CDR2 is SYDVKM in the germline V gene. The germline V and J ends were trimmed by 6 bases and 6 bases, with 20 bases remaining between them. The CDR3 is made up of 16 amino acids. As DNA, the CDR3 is TGTGCCAGCAGCTCTTTAGGGAGACAGTCTGATGAAAAACTGTTTTTT. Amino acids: CASSSLGRQSDEKLFF.

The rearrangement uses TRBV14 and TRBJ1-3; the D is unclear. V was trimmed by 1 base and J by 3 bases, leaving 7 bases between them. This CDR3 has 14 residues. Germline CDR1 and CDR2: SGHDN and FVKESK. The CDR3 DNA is TGTGCCAGCAGCCAAGTGTTCGGTGGAAACACCATATATTTT. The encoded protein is CASSQVFGGNTIYF.

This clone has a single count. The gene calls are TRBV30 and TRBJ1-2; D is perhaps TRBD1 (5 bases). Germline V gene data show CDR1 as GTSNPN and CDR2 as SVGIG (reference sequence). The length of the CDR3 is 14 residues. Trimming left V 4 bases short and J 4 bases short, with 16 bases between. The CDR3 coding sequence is TGTGCCTGGACGTCCGGACTGGGGGTCTATGGCTACACCTTC. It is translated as CAWTSGLGVYGYTF.

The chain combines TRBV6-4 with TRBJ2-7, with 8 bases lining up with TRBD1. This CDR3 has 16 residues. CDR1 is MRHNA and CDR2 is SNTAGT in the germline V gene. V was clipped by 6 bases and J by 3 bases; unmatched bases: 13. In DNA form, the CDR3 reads TGTGCCAGCAGAGACACAGGGGGGTTTATTAGCTACGAGCAGTACTTC. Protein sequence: CASRDTGGFISYEQYF.

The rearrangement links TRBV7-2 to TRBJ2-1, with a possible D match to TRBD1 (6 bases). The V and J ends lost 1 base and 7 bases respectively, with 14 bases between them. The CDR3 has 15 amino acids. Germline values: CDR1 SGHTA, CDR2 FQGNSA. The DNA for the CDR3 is TGTGCCAGCAGCTTAGAAGGGACACGGGGTAATGAGCAGTTCTTC. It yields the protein CASSLEGTRGNEQFF.

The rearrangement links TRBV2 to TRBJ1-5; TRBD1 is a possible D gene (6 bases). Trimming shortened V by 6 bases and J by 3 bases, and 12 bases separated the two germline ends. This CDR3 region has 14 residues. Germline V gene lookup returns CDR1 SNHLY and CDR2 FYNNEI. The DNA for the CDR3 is TGTGCCAGCAGCATGACAGGATTCAATCAGCCCCAGCATTTT. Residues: CASSMTGFNQPQHF.

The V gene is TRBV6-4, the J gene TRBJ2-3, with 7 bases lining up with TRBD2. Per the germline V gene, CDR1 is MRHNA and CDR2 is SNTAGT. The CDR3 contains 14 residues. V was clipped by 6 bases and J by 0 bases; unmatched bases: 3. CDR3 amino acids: CASRTSASTDTQYF. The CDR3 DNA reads TGTGCCAGCAGAACTAGCGCGAGCACAGATACGCAGTATTTT.

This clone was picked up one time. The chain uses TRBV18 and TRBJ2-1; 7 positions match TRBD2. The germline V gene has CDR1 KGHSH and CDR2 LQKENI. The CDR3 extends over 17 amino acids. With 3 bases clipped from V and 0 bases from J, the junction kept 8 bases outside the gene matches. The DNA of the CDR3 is TGTGCCAGCTCACCGCGATCTAGCGGTAGCTCCTACAATGAGCAGTTCTTC. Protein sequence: CASSPRSSGSSYNEQFF.

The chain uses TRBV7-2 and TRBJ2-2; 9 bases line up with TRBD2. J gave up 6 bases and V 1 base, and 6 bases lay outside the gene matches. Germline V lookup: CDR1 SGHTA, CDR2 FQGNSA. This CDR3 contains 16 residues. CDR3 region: CASSLGLAGGAGELFF. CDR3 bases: TGTGCCAGCAGCTTAGGCCTCGCGGGGGGGGCCGGGGAGCTGTTTTTT.

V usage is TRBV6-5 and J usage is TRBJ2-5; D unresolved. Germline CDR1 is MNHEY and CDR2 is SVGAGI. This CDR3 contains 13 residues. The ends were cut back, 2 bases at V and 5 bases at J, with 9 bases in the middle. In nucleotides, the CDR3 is TGTGCCAGCAGTTACACGGCCCGGGAGACCCAGTACTTC. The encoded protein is CASSYTARETQYF.

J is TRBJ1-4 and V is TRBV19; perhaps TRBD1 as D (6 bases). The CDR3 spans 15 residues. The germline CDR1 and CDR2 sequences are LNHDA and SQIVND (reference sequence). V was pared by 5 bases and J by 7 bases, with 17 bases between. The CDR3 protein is CASSDSQGMREKLFF. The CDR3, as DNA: TGTGCCAGTAGTGACTCACAGGGTATGCGTGAAAAACTGTTTTTT.

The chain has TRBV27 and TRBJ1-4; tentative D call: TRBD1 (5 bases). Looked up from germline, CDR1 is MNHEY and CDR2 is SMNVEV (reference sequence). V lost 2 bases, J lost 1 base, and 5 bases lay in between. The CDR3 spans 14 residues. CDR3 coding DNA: TGTGCCAGCAGTTTAAGGGGAACTAATGAAAAACTGTTTTTT. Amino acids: CASSLRGTNEKLFF.

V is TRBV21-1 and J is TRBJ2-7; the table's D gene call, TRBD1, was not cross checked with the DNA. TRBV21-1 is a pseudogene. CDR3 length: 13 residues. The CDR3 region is CASSKEQGYEQYF. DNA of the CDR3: TGTGCCAGCAGCAAAGAACAGGGATACGAGCAGTACTTC.

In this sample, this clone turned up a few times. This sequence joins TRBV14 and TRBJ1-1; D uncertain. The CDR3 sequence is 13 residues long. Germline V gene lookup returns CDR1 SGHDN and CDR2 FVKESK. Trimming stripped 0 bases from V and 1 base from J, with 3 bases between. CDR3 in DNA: TGTGCCAGCAGCCAAGACAGGAACACTGAAGCTTTCTTT. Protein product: CASSQDRNTEAFF. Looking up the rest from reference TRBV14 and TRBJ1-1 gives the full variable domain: EAGVTQFPSHSVIEKGQTVTLRCDPISGHDNLYWYRRVMGKEIKFLLHFVKESKQDESGMPNNRFLAERTGGTYSTLKVQPAELEDSGVYFCASSQDRNTEAFFGQGTRLTVV.